The T cell receptor beta chain under discussion was sequenced for a study of blood T cells in healthy people across ages. A sample-barcoded 5' primer and a J-beta primer mix were used in a second PCR of roughly 7 to 11 cycles. Via MiXCR, TCRdb re-called the 5' RACE reads, giving one row per CDR3 protein. This sample has around 2 million distinct CDR3 sequences; about two fifths occur once, and the top ten carry roughly 23%. Trimming removed 2 bases from V and 4 bases from J, with 14 bases in between. CDR3 length: 16 residues. The germline CDR1 and CDR2 sequences are MGHRA and YSYEKL. This receptor was obtained from a human donor in good health. J is TRBJ2-2 and V is TRBV4-1; D may be TRBD1 (6 bases). Sequencing was done on a sample of blood. The CDR3: CASSQPANRVTGELFF. The CDR3 DNA reads TGCGCCAGCAGCCAACCCGCAAACAGGGTCACCGGGGAGCTGTTTTTT.